These T cell receptor beta chains were read from a single sample in a study of blood T cell repertoires in COVID-19. The table came from immunoSEQ multiplex PCR; TCRdb's copy has only in-frame clones and leaves some out. The table shows about 74,000 clones, with around 90% occurring only once. The sequenced sample was peripheral blood. The receptors here all came from an elderly woman with active or convalescent COVID-19. CDR3s include the opening cysteine and the closing phenylalanine or tryptophan. The D gene is left open where the match is weak. Clone size appears in some rows only: once, few, many, or a class for an expanded clone.

D: .; size: .; J: TRBJ2-7; V: TRBV11-3; CDR3: CASSLNQWELF; DNA: TGTGCCAGCAGCTTAAATCAGTGGGAGCTATTC
D: .; size: .; J: TRBJ2-7; V: TRBV11-2; CDR3: CASSGGYEQYF; DNA: TGTGCCAGCAGCGGAGGTTACGAGCAGTACTTC
D: TRBD1; size: once; J: TRBJ1-1; V: TRBV29-1; CDR3: CSVVRTGANTEAFF; DNA: TGCAGCGTTGTGAGGACAGGAGCGAACACTGAAGCTTTCTTT
D: .; size: .; J: TRBJ2-2; V: TRBV27; CDR3: CASSSSREAGELFF; DNA: TGTGCCAGCAGTTCCAGCAGGGAGGCCGGGGAGCTGTTTTTT
D: TRBD2; size: .; J: TRBJ2-7; V: TRBV4-3; CDR3: CASSQERGRYSYEQYF; DNA: TGCGCCAGCAGCCAAGAGCGGGGGAGGTACTCCTACGAGCAGTACTTC
D: TRBD1; size: .; J: TRBJ1-2; V: TRBV3-1/TRBV3-2; CDR3: CASSRMTGEGYTF; DNA: TGTGCCAGCAGCCGAATGACAGGGGAAGGCTACACCTTC
D: .; size: .; J: TRBJ1-3; V: TRBV2; CDR3: CASSGGSGNTIYF; DNA: TGTGCCAGCAGCGGAGGCTCTGGAAACACCATATATTTT
D: TRBD1; size: .; J: TRBJ2-1; V: TRBV19; CDR3: CASSFRQGWYNEQFF; DNA: TGTGCCAGTAGTTTTCGACAGGGTTGGTACAATGAGCAGTTCTTC
D: TRBD2; size: .; J: TRBJ2-1; V: TRBV5-1; CDR3: CASSFGGTSGLLYNEQFF; DNA: TGCGCCAGCAGCTTTGGGGGGACTAGCGGGTTATTGTACAATGAGCAGTTCTTC
D: .; size: .; J: TRBJ2-1; V: TRBV5-1; CDR3: CASSSNSSPNEQFF; DNA: TGCGCCAGCAGCTCCAACAGCTCTCCTAATGAGCAGTTCTTC
D: .; size: .; J: TRBJ1-6; V: TRBV6-5; CDR3: CASSYSITGPVPLHF; DNA: TGTGCCAGCAGTTACTCTATAACAGGGCCGGTCCCCCTCCACTTT
D: .; size: .; J: TRBJ2-5; V: TRBV6-6; CDR3: CASSRTGQETQYF; DNA: TGTGCCAGCAGTCGAACAGGGCAGGAGACCCAGTACTTC
D: .; size: .; J: TRBJ1-1; V: TRBV11-2; CDR3: CASSRNLNTEAFF; DNA: TGTGCCAGCAGCCGAAACTTGAACACTGAAGCTTTCTTT
D: .; size: .; J: TRBJ1-6; V: TRBV30; CDR3: CAWSRQEHSPLHF; DNA: TGTGCCTGGAGTAGACAGGAGCATTCACCCCTCCACTTT
D: .; size: .; J: TRBJ1-5; V: TRBV7-2; CDR3: CASSLDGNQPQHF; DNA: TGTGCCAGCAGCTTAGACGGGAATCAGCCCCAGCATTTT
D: .; size: .; J: TRBJ1-1; V: TRBV7-3; CDR3: CASSLTGNTEAFF; DNA: TGTGCCAGCAGCTTAACGGGCAACACTGAAGCTTTCTTT
D: .; size: .; J: TRBJ2-7; V: TRBV27; CDR3: CASSLRGSHYEQYF; DNA: TGTGCCAGCAGCCTCAGGGGATCCCACTACGAGCAGTACTTC
D: TRBD1; size: .; J: TRBJ1-4; V: TRBV7-2; CDR3: CASSGGGQGEEKLFF; DNA: TGTGCCAGCAGCGGTGGGGGACAGGGGGAAGAAAAACTGTTTTTT
D: .; size: .; J: TRBJ2-2; V: TRBV4-1; CDR3: CASSQQNRVTGELFF; DNA: TGCGCCAGCAGCCAACAAAACAGGGTTACCGGGGAGCTGTTTTTT
D: .; size: .; J: TRBJ2-6; V: TRBV6-6; CDR3: CASSYPGSGANVLTF; DNA: TGTGCCAGCAGTTACCCAGGCTCTGGGGCCAACGTCCTGACTTTC
D: TRBD1; size: .; J: TRBJ1-2; V: TRBV15; CDR3: CATSRDISRQGSYGYTF; DNA: TGTGCCACCAGCAGAGATATATCCCGACAGGGATCCTATGGCTACACCTTC
D: .; size: .; J: TRBJ1-5; V: TRBV7-2; CDR3: CASSSVAGGLGRNQPQLF; DNA: TGTGCCAGCAGCTCCGTGGCGGGGGGGCTGGGGCGCAATCAGCCCCAGCTTTTT
D: TRBD1; size: .; J: TRBJ1-1; V: TRBV6-5; CDR3: CASSFYRGNTEAFF; DNA: TGTGCCAGCAGTTTCTACAGGGGGAACACTGAAGCTTTCTTT
D: TRBD1; size: .; J: TRBJ1-6; V: TRBV18; CDR3: CASSPFQGAEGPLHF; DNA: TGTGCCAGCTCACCATTTCAGGGGGCCGAGGGACCCCTCCACTTT
D: .; size: .; J: TRBJ2-1; V: TRBV5-1; CDR3: CASSLGQYNEQFF; DNA: TGCGCCAGCAGCCTGGGACAATACAATGAGCAGTTCTTC
D: TRBD1; size: .; J: TRBJ2-5; V: TRBV7-2; CDR3: CASSLATTGQETQYF; DNA: TGTGCCAGCAGCTTGGCCACGACAGGGCAAGAGACCCAGTACTTC
D: TRBD1; size: .; J: TRBJ1-5; V: TRBV6-5; CDR3: CASSLEGAQPQHF; DNA: TGTGCCAGCAGCCTAGAGGGGGCTCAGCCCCAGCATTTT
D: .; size: .; J: TRBJ2-1; V: TRBV4-1; CDR3: CASSQFGYSGNEQFF; DNA: TGCGCCAGCAGCCAATTCGGATACTCGGGCAATGAGCAGTTCTTC
D: .; size: once; J: TRBJ2-1; V: TRBV11-1; CDR3: CASSSQLPPHNEQFF; DNA: TGTGCCAGCAGCTCCCAACTTCCACCTCACAATGAGCAGTTCTTC
D: .; size: .; J: TRBJ1-4; V: TRBV10-3; CDR3: CAISDNDEKLFF; DNA: TGTGCCATTTCGGACAATGATGAAAAACTGTTTTTT
D: TRBD1; size: .; J: TRBJ1-2; V: TRBV19; CDR3: CASVLGQGYGYTF; DNA: TGTGCCAGTGTACTGGGACAGGGCTATGGCTACACCTTC
D: TRBD1; size: .; J: TRBJ1-5; V: TRBV30; CDR3: CAWNQGGSNQPQHF; DNA: TGTGCCTGGAACCAGGGGGGTAGCAATCAGCCCCAGCATTTT
D: .; size: .; J: TRBJ2-7; V: TRBV27; CDR3: CASRGGRAGASYEQYF; DNA: TGTGCCAGCAGAGGGGGAAGGGCGGGGGCCTCCTACGAGCAGTACTTC
D: .; size: .; J: TRBJ1-1; V: TRBV19; CDR3: CASSIDTGPNTEAFF; DNA: TGTGCCAGTAGTATTGACACAGGGCCAAACACTGAAGCTTTCTTT
D: TRBD1; size: .; J: TRBJ2-3; V: TRBV30; CDR3: CAWSAHGTGTQYF; DNA: TGTGCCTGGAGTGCCCACGGGACAGGTACGCAGTATTTT
D: .; size: .; J: TRBJ2-1; V: TRBV19; CDR3: CASSIHSGPYNEQFF; DNA: TGTGCCAGTAGTATCCATAGCGGCCCCTACAATGAGCAGTTCTTC
D: TRBD1; size: .; J: TRBJ2-2; V: TRBV7-8; CDR3: CASSLNRGHTGELFF; DNA: TGTGCCAGCAGCTTAAACAGGGGGCACACCGGGGAGCTGTTTTTT
D: .; size: .; J: TRBJ1-2; V: TRBV5-1; CDR3: CASSLVPENYGYTF; DNA: TGCGCCAGCAGCTTGGTCCCGGAGAACTATGGCTACACCTTC
D: .; size: few; J: TRBJ2-1; V: TRBV27; CDR3: CASRETRREQFF; DNA: TGTGCCAGCAGGGAGACGCGACGCGAGCAGTTCTTC
D: TRBD2; size: .; J: TRBJ2-7; V: TRBV24-1; CDR3: CATRGLAGPIGSYEQYF; DNA: TGTGCCACCAGAGGGCTAGCGGGACCTATTGGATCCTACGAGCAGTACTTC
D: .; size: .; J: TRBJ1-2; V: TRBV7-9; CDR3: CASSRDSNYGYTF; DNA: TGTGCCAGCAGCCGAGACAGTAACTATGGCTACACCTTC
D: TRBD1; size: .; J: TRBJ2-1; V: TRBV7-2; CDR3: CASSQGQTYNEQFF; DNA: TGTGCCAGCAGCCAGGGACAGACCTACAATGAGCAGTTCTTC